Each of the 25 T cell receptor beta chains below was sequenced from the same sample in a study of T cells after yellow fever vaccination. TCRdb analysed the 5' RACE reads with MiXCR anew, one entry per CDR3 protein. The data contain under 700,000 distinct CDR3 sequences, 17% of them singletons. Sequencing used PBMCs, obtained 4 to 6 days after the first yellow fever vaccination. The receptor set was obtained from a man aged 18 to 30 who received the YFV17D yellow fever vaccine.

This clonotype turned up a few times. The CDR3 spells CSARPGGEYEQYF. CDR3 DNA: TGCAGTGCTAGACCGGGGGGAGAATACGAGCAGTACTTC. The chain combines TRBV20-1 with TRBJ2-7; 7 nucleotides match TRBD2. The V and J ends lost 2 bases and 4 bases, in that order; junction bases with no gene match: 5. This CDR3 is built from 13 residues. Germline V gene data show CDR1 as DFQATT and CDR2 as SNEGSKA (reference sequence).

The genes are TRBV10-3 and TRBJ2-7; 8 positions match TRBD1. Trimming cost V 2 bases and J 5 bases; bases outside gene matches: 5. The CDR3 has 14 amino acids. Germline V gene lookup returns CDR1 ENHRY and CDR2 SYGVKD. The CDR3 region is CAISEQGAPHEQYF. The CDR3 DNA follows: TGTGCCATCAGTGAGCAGGGGGCCCCCCACGAGCAGTACTTC.

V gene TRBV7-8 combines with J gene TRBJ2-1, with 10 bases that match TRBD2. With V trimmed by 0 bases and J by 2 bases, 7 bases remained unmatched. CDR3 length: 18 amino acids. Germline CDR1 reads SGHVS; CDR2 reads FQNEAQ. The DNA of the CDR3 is TGTGCCAGCAGCTTAGCGGCGTCCAGCGGGGGGGCCTACAATGAGCAGTTCTTC. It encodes CASSLAASSGGAYNEQFF.

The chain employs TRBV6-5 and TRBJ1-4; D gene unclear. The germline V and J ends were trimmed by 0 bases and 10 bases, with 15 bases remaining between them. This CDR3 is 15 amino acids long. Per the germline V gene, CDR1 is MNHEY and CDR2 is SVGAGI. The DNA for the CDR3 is TGTGCCAGCAGTTACTCGGACGCAGGAAGGGTAAAACTGTTTTTT. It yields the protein CASSYSDAGRVKLFF.

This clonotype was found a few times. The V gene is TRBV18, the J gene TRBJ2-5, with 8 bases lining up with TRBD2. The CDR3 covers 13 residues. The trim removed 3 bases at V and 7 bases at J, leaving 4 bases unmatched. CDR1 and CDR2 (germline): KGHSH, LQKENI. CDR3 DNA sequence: TGTGCCAGCTCACCCGGACTAGCAGCGACCCAGTACTTC. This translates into CASSPGLAATQYF.

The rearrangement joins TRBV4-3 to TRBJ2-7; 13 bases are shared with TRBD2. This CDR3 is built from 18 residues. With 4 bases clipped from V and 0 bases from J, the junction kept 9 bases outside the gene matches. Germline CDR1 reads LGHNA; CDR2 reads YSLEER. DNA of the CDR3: TGCGCCAGCAGCCTCGGACTAGCGGGGGCTTTCAGCTCCTACGAGCAGTACTTC. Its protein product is CASSLGLAGAFSSYEQYF.

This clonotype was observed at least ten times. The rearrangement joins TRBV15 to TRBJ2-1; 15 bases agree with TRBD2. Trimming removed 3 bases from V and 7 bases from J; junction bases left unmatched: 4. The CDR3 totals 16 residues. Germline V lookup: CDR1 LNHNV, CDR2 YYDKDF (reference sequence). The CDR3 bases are TGTGCCACCAGCAGGGGACTAGCGGGGGGACCTAATGAGCAGTTCTTC. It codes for CATSRGLAGGPNEQFF.

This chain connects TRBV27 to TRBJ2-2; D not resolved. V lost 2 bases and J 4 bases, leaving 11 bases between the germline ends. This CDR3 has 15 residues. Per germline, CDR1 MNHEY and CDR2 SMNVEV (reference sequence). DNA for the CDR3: TGTGCCAGCAGTTTAAGAACGGACGGCACCGGGGAGCTGTTTTTT. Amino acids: CASSLRTDGTGELFF.

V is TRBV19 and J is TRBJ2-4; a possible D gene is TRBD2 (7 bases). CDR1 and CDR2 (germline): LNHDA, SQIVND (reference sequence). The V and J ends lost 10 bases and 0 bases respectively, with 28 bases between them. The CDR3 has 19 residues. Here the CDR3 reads CATGVEGGRGWIAKNIQYF. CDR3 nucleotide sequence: TGTGCCACCGGAGTCGAGGGGGGGCGCGGGTGGATAGCCAAAAACATTCAGTACTTC.

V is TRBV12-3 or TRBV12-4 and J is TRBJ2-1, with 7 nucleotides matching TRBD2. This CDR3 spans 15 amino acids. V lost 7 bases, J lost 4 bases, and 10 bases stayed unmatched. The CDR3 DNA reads TGTGCCAGCAAAGGAGGACCCGGGGGGTACAATGAGCAGTTCTTC. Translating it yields CASKGGPGGYNEQFF.

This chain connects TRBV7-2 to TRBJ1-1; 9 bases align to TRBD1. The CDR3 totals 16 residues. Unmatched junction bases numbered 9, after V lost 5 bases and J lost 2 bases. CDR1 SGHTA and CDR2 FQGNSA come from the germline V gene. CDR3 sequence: CASSTHRGQSNTEAFF. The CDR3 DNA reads TGTGCCAGCAGCACTCACAGGGGGCAGAGTAACACTGAAGCTTTCTTT.

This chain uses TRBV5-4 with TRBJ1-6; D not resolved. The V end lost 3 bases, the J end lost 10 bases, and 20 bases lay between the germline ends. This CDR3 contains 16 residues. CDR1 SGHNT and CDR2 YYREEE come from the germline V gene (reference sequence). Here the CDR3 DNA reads TGTGCCAGCAGCTCCTATACTCCGGTCAGGAACTCACCCCTCCACTTT. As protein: CASSSYTPVRNSPLHF.

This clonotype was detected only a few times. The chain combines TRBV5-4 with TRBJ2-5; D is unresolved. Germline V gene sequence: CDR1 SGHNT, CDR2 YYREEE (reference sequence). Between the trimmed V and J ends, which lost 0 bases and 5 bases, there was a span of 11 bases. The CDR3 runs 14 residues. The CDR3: CASSLVGFRETQYF. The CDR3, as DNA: TGTGCCAGCAGCTTGGTGGGCTTCAGGGAGACCCAGTACTTC.

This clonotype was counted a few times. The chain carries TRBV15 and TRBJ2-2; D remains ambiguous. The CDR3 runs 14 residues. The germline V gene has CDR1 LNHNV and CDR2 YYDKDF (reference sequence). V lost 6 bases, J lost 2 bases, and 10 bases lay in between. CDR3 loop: CATRGFGNTGELFF. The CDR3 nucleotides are TGTGCCACCAGGGGGTTCGGAAACACCGGGGAGCTGTTTTTT.

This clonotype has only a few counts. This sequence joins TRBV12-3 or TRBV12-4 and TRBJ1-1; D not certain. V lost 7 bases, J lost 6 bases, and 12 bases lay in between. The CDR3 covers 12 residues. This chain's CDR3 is CASTYWRPEAFF. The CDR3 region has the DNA TGTGCCAGCACCTATTGGAGGCCTGAAGCTTTCTTT.

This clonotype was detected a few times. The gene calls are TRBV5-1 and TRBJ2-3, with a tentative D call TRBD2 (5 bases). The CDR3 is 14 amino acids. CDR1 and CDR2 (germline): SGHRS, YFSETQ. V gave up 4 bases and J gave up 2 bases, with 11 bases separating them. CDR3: CASSPVDSTDTQYF. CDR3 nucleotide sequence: TGCGCCAGCAGCCCCGTGGACTCCACAGATACGCAGTATTTT.

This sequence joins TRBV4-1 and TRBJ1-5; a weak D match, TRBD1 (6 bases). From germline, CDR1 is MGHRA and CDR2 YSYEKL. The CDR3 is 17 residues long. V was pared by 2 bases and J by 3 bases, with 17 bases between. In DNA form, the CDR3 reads TGCGCCAGCAGCCAAAGGGCCCAGGGGAGACTCAATCAGCCCCAGCATTTT. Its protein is CASSQRAQGRLNQPQHF.

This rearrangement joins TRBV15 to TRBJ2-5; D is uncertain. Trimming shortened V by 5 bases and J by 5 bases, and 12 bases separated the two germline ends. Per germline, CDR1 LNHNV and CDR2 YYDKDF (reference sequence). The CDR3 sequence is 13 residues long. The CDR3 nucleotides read TGTGCCACCAGCTCGCGGACCCGCGAGACCCAGTACTTC. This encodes CATSSRTRETQYF. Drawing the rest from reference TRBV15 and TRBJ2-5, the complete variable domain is DAMVIQNPRYQVTQFGKPVTLSCSQTLNHNVMYWYQQKSSQAPKLLFHYYDKDFNNEADTPDNFQSRRPNTSFCFLDIRSPGLGDTAMYLCATSSRTRETQYFGPGTRLLVL.

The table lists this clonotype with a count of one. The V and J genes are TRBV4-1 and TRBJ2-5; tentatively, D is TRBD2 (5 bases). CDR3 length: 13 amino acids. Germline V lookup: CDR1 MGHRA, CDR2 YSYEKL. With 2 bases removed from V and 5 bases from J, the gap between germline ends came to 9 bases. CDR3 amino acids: CASSQWRWETQYF. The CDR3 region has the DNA TGCGCCAGCAGCCAATGGAGGTGGGAGACCCAGTACTTC.

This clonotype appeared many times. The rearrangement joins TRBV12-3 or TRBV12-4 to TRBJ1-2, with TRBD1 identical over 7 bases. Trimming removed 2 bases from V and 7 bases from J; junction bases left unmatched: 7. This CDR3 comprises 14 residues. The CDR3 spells CASSLTGQVAGYTF. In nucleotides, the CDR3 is TGTGCCAGCAGTTTAACTGGACAGGTCGCTGGCTACACCTTC.

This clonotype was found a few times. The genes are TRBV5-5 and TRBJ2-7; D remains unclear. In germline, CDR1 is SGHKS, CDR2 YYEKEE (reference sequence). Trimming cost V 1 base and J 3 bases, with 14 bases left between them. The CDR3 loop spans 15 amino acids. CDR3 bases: TGTGCCAGCAGCTTGAGTCCCTACAGTAGCTACGAGCAGTACTTC. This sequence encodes CASSLSPYSSYEQYF.

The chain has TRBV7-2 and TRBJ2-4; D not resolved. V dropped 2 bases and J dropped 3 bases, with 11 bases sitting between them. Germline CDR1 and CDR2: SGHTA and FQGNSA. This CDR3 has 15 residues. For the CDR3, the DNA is TGTGCCAGCAGCTTAAGTACCGGAAACAAAAACATTCAGTACTTC. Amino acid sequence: CASSLSTGNKNIQYF.

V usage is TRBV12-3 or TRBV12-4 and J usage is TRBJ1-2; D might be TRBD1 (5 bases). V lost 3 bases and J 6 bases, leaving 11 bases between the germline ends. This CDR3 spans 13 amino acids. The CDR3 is CASSFWGTNGYTF. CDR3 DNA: TGTGCCAGCAGTTTCTGGGGGACCAATGGCTACACCTTC.

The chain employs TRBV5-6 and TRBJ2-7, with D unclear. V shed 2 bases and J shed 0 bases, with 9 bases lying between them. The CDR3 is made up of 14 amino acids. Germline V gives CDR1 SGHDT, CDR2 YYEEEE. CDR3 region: CASSFYAHSYEQYF. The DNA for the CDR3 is TGTGCCAGCAGCTTCTACGCCCACTCCTACGAGCAGTACTTC.

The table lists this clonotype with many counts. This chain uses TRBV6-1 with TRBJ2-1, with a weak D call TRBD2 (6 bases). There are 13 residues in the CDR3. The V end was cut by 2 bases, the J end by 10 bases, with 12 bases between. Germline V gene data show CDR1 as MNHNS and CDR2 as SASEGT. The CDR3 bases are TGTGCCAGCAGTGAAATGGCGGGGAACGAGCAGTTCTTC. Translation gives CASSEMAGNEQFF.